These 8 T cell receptor beta chains share one sample of origin, sequenced in a study of blood T cell repertoires in COVID-19. Sequencing used immunoSEQ multiplex PCR; TCRdb keeps in-frame clones, though not all of them. Of 40,000 or so clones in the sample, 89% were seen once. Specimen: peripheral blood. Receptors were obtained from a man aged 50-60 years with active COVID-19.

This chain joins TRBV6-5 and TRBJ1-5, with a possible D match to TRBD1 (5 bases). The CDR3 consists of 16 residues. The germline V gene encodes CDR1 MNHEY and CDR2 SVGAGI. The germline V and J ends were trimmed by 4 bases and 0 bases, with 13 bases remaining between them. For the CDR3, the DNA is TGTGCCAGCAGTTCGGGACTGCCGGGTAGCAATCAGCCCCAGCATTTT. It yields the protein CASSSGLPGSNQPQHF.

The chain joins TRBV12-3 or TRBV12-4 to TRBJ2-7, with TRBD1 matching over 7 bases. J gave up 4 bases and V 5 bases, and 2 bases lay outside the gene matches. The CDR3 consists of 12 residues. CDR3 sequence: CASSPQGYEQYF. CDR3 coding DNA: TGTGCCAGCAGTCCACAGGGGTACGAGCAGTACTTC.

Worth noting for this clone: Other DNA sequences in the sample encode the same CDR3. V gene TRBV12-3 or TRBV12-4 combines with J gene TRBJ1-2, with 8 positions matching TRBD1. This CDR3 is 13 amino acids long. V dropped 6 bases and J dropped 6; count of bases not matched to a gene: 6. The CDR3 DNA is TGTGCCAGCAGCTCGACAGGGGTCGATGGCTACACCTTC. It specifies CASSSTGVDGYTF.

The rearrangement links TRBV5-1 to TRBJ2-1, with 7 bases lining up with TRBD2. Per the germline V gene, CDR1 is SGHRS and CDR2 is YFSETQ. CDR3 length: 15 residues. J lost 7 bases, V lost 4 bases, and 11 bases had no gene match. CDR3 coding DNA: TGCGCCAGCAGCCCGGGGGGTAGTACAATTAATGAGCAGTTCTTC. Translation: CASSPGGSTINEQFF.

The chain has TRBV18 and TRBJ2-2; D not certain. Germline CDR1 is KGHSH and CDR2 is LQKENI. The CDR3 consists of 13 residues. V shed 2 bases and J shed 5 bases, with 6 bases lying between them. The CDR3 protein is CASSPTLTGELFF. The CDR3 DNA is TGTGCCAGCTCACCAACACTAACCGGGGAGCTGTTTTTT.

The chain carries TRBV11-2 and TRBJ1-1; maybe TRBD1 (6 bases). V lost 0 bases and J 0 bases, leaving 11 bases between the germline ends. CDR1 and CDR2 from the germline V gene are SGHAT and FQNNGV. The CDR3 extends over 16 amino acids. DNA of the CDR3: TGTGCCAGCAGCTTAGATCGGGGGGCATTGAACACTGAAGCTTTCTTT. This sequence encodes CASSLDRGALNTEAFF.

J is TRBJ1-2 and V is TRBV4-3, with D tentatively TRBD1 (6 bases). This CDR3 is 15 amino acids long. Germline V CDR1 and CDR2: LGHNA, YSLEER. V was cut by 2 bases and J by 4 bases, with 14 bases left in between. The CDR3 here is CASSQPTGSGYGYTF. The CDR3 DNA sequence: TGCGCCAGCAGCCAACCGACAGGATCGGGCTATGGCTACACCTTC.

This chain uses TRBV29-1 with TRBJ1-2; 7 bases line up with TRBD1. The J segment lost 0 bases and the V segment lost 4 bases, leaving 8 bases of the junction unmatched. This CDR3 comprises 15 residues. Per the germline V gene, CDR1 is SQVTM and CDR2 is ANQGSEA. CDR3 nucleotide sequence: TGCAGCGTTGGCTTATCCGGGACAGCTAACTATGGCTACACCTTC. It encodes CSVGLSGTANYGYTF.